The 18 T cell receptor beta chains listed next were all sequenced from one sample in a study of cytomegalovirus exposure and HLA in healthy donors. The PCR made use of 60 Vbeta and 13 Jbeta primers. Clones were sequenced by immunoSEQ multiplex PCR, and TCRdb holds only the in-frame ones, with some missing. The sample shows under 150,000 clones, over 65% of them seen only once. The sequencing input was PBMCs. The source is a middle-aged woman in good health and CMV-seropositive.

In regard to this clone: Sequence at one end of the junction differs from germline and may be a read error. CDR3 DNA sequence: TGTTCCAGCAGATCCCAGGGGGCCGGTAATGAAAAACTGTTTTTT. Translation: CSSRSQGAGNEKLFF. The gene calls are TRBV7-9 and TRBJ1-4; TRBD1 agrees at 8 bases. CDR1 is SEHNR and CDR2 is FQNEAQ in the germline V gene (reference sequence). CDR3 length equals 15 residues.

CDR3 nucleotides: TGTGCCAGCAGCCGGGACAGGGGGTACGAGCAGTACTTC. Encoded protein: CASSRDRGYEQYF. The rearrangement links TRBV6-1 to TRBJ2-7, with 11 bases lining up with TRBD1. Trimming at V came to 6 bases and at J to 4 bases, leaving 2 bases not matched to a gene. The CDR3 extends over 13 amino acids. Germline loops: CDR1 MNHNS, CDR2 SASEGT.

The chain joins TRBV6-1 to TRBJ2-7; 10 bases line up with TRBD1. Germline V lookup: CDR1 MNHNS, CDR2 SASEGT. The CDR3 is made up of 15 amino acids. V shed 6 bases, J shed 3 bases, and the junction held 8 bases outside the gene matches. DNA for the CDR3: TGTGCCAGCAGAGACGGGACAGGGGCTTTCTACGAGCAGTACTTC. Amino acid sequence: CASRDGTGAFYEQYF.

This clone was recorded only once. The sample holds other DNA sequences that translate to the same CDR3. This sequence joins TRBV6-5 and TRBJ1-3; a possible D gene is TRBD1 (5 bases). The V and J ends lost 4 bases and 2 bases respectively, with 9 bases between them. CDR1 MNHEY and CDR2 SVGAGI come from the germline V gene. The CDR3 is 14 residues long. The CDR3 sequence: CASSSREAGNTIYF. In nucleotides, the CDR3 is TGTGCCAGCAGTTCCAGGGAAGCTGGAAACACCATATATTTT.

The chain couples TRBV6-6 to TRBJ1-6; TRBD1 is a possible D gene (5 bases). Trimming shortened V by 7 bases and J by 9 bases, and 19 bases separated the two germline ends. The germline CDR1 and CDR2 sequences are MNHNY and SVGAGI (reference sequence). This CDR3 region has 15 residues. The CDR3: CASKIGTGQGSPLHF. CDR3 nucleotides: TGTGCCAGCAAAATTGGAACAGGTCAAGGTTCACCCCTCCACTTT.

This CDR3 is CASSLLYTTEAFF. The CDR3 DNA follows: TGTGCCAGCAGCTTGTTATACACAACTGAAGCTTTCTTT. This chain connects TRBV5-4 to TRBJ1-1; D remains ambiguous. The V end was cut by 1 base, the J end by 5 bases, with 9 bases between. The germline CDR1 and CDR2 sequences are SGHNT and YYREEE (reference sequence). The CDR3 contains 13 residues.

For this clone: Germline is not matched at one junction end, which may reflect a read error. The V and J genes are TRBV6-6 and TRBJ2-7, with D perhaps matching TRBD2 (6 bases). The CDR3 spans 15 residues. From germline, CDR1 is MNHNY and CDR2 SVGAGI (reference sequence). The CDR3 DNA follows: TGTGCCAGCATTCTGGGGGGAAGTAGCTCCTACGAGCAGTGCTTC. Encoded protein: CASILGGSSSYEQCF.

V is TRBV9 and J is TRBJ1-2, with D maybe TRBD1 (5 bases). Trimming left V 3 bases short and J 4 bases short, with 10 bases between. CDR1 and CDR2 (germline): SGDLS, YYNGEE. The CDR3 is 13 amino acids. For the CDR3, the DNA is TGTGCCAGCAGCGAGTCGGGGGGCTATGGCTACACCTTC. Protein sequence: CASSESGGYGYTF.

This rearrangement joins TRBV19 to TRBJ2-1, with 7 bases lining up with TRBD1. The CDR3 is 13 amino acids. Germline V gives CDR1 LNHDA, CDR2 SQIVND (reference sequence). V trimming: 1 base; J trimming: 10 bases; junction bases outside the gene matches: 4. CDR3 DNA sequence: TGTGCCAGTAGTATAGCCCGGGACAGCGAGCAGTTCTTC. Amino acids: CASSIARDSEQFF.

This clone was picked up a small number of times. The gene calls are TRBV2 and TRBJ1-6, with D uncertain. The V and J ends lost 6 bases and 3 bases respectively, with 12 bases between them. Per the germline V gene, CDR1 is SNHLY and CDR2 is FYNNEI. The CDR3 sequence is 15 residues long. CDR3: CASRPTSNYNSPLHF. Here the CDR3 DNA reads TGTGCCAGCAGGCCGACATCTAACTATAATTCACCCCTCCACTTT. Combining the CDR3 with reference TRBV2 and TRBJ1-6 gives the whole variable domain EPEVTQTPSHQVTQMGQEVILRCVPISNHLYFYWYRQILGQKVEFLVSFYNNEISEKSEIFDDQFSVERPDGSNFTLKIRSTKLEDSAMYFCASRPTSNYNSPLHFGNGTRLTVT.

The genes are TRBV30 and TRBJ2-5; D is unresolved. This CDR3 contains 11 residues. Trimming shortened V by 3 bases and J by 2 bases, and 4 bases separated the two germline ends. Germline CDR1 GTSNPN, CDR2 SVGIG (reference sequence). In DNA form, the CDR3 reads TGTGCCTGGAGCCCGCAAGAGACCCAGTACTTC. Translation gives CAWSPQETQYF.

This chain links TRBV6-5 with TRBJ2-7; 9 bases are shared with TRBD2. The CDR3 covers 14 residues. J gave up 7 bases and V 4 bases, and 8 bases lay outside the gene matches. Germline V gives CDR1 MNHEY, CDR2 SVGAGI. Written as DNA, the CDR3 is TGTGCCAGCAGTTCCGGGACTAGCAGGATGGAGCAGTACTTC. It yields the protein CASSSGTSRMEQYF.

This rearrangement joins TRBV27 to TRBJ1-1; 8 bases agree with TRBD1. J gave up 8 bases and V 4 bases, and 6 bases lay outside the gene matches. The germline V gene encodes CDR1 MNHEY and CDR2 SMNVEV (reference sequence). CDR3 length: 13 amino acids. CDR3 region: CASSSQRDREAFF. CDR3 sequence (DNA): TGTGCCAGCAGTTCCCAGAGGGACAGGGAAGCTTTCTTT.

The V and J genes are TRBV7-3 and TRBJ2-3, with D tentatively TRBD1 (6 bases). Trimming shortened V by 5 bases and J by 2 bases, and 14 bases separated the two germline ends. Germline V gives CDR1 SGHTA, CDR2 FQGTGA. The CDR3 has 15 amino acids. The chain's CDR3 is CASSQQDRITDTQYF. In nucleotides, the CDR3 is TGTGCCAGCAGCCAACAGGACAGAATCACAGATACGCAGTATTTT.

The V and J genes are TRBV5-1 and TRBJ1-2, with unresolved D. This CDR3 spans 14 amino acids. Trimming left V 8 bases short and J 5 bases short, with 19 bases between. Germline V gives CDR1 SGHRS, CDR2 YFSETQ. The CDR3 region is CASRPATSTYGYTF. CDR3 nucleotides: TGCGCCAGTCGCCCTGCCACATCGACTTATGGCTACACCTTC. The variable domain in full, completed from reference TRBV5-1 and TRBJ1-2, reads KAGVTQTPRYLIKTRGQQVTLSCSPISGHRSVSWYQQTPGQGLQFLFEYFSETQRNKGNFPGRFSGRQFSNSRSEMNVSTLELGDSALYLCASRPATSTYGYTFGSGTRLTVV.

The rearrangement links TRBV21-1 to TRBJ1-2; TRBD1 reflects the table's D call only, with no check against the DNA. TRBV21-1 is labeled a pseudogene. The CDR3 contains 14 residues. In nucleotides, the CDR3 is TGTGCCAGCAGCAAAGTCACAGGGGGTGGTGGCTACACCTTC. Translated: CASSKVTGGGGYTF.

This clone was observed a handful of times. The genes are TRBV28 and TRBJ2-2; the D gene is possibly TRBD1 (6 bases). V was shortened by 5 bases and J by 2 bases, with 12 bases between the two germline ends. The germline V gene encodes CDR1 MDHEN and CDR2 SYDVKM. CDR3 length: 15 residues. CDR3 protein: CASSGPGQNTGELFF. The CDR3 DNA follows: TGTGCCAGCAGTGGACCGGGACAAAACACCGGGGAGCTGTTTTTT.

This clone was counted a few times. The rearrangement joins TRBV30 to TRBJ2-4; D unclear. The CDR3 totals 13 residues. From germline, CDR1 is GTSNPN and CDR2 SVGIG (reference sequence). Trimming pared 1 base from V and 7 bases from J, leaving 11 bases between. CDR3 nucleotide sequence: TGTGCCTGGAGTGGGCCCGCTAGTAACATTCAGTACTTC. This sequence encodes CAWSGPASNIQYF.